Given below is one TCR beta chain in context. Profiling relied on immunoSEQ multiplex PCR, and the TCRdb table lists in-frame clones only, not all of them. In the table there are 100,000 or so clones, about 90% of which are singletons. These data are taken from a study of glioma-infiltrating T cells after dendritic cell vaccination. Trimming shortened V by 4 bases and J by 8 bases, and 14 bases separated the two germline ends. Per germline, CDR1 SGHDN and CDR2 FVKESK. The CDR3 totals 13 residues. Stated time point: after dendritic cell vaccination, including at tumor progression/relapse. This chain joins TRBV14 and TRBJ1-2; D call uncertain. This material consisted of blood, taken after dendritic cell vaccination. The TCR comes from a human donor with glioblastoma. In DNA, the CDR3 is TGTGCCAGCAGCCTAAACTTGAGAGGGGGCTACACCTTC. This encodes CASSLNLRGGYTF.